The T cell receptor (beta chain) under discussion was sequenced for a study of control samples from healthy donors and cancer patients. Generated by immunoSEQ multiplex PCR, the TCRdb table keeps only in-frame clones and is missing some. The sample consists of about 220,000 clones, around 94% of them appearing once. The TCR was taken from a man aged 50-59 years in good health. Specimen: blood.

The CDR3 region is CATGRGELFF. The CDR3 bases are TGTGCCACCGGCCGCGGGGAGCTGTTTTTT. V and J are TRBV24-1 and TRBJ2-2; D remains unclear. This CDR3 is built from 10 residues. V dropped 9 bases and J dropped 7 bases, with 5 bases sitting between them. Germline values: CDR1 KGHDR, CDR2 SFDVKD.